This T cell receptor (beta chain) is from a study of shared clonotypes between healthy human individuals. Overall study findings and caveats: Naive CD4 clonotypes were shared across several donors at around 5.4%.

In the authors' workflow: Filtering of immunoSEQ junctional sequences could not match full-length read filtering. The data were produced by immunoSEQ multiplex PCR, yet TCRdb's version contains in-frame clones alone and is incomplete. V, J and clone size are taken as reported in that table, and D and trimming were inferred from the DNA itself. In the table there are roughly 2.2 million clones, approximately 95% of which are singletons. V gave up 5 bases and J gave up 1 base, with 23 bases separating them. The CDR3 is 18 amino acids. CDR1 and CDR2 from the germline V gene are MNHEY and SMNVEV (reference sequence). The CD4+ fraction was divided into a CD45RA+ naive subset and a CD45RA-negative memory subset. About this clone: What it recognizes is unknown.

The source is a man between 18 and 35 years old in good health. Some clones in this sample may be carry-over from other donors' samples. Sequencing used naive CD4+ T cells from PBMCs. As to subset: CD45RA+ positively selected. The chain recombines TRBV27 with TRBJ1-1; perhaps TRBD1 as D (6 bases). CDR3 nucleotides: TGTGCCAGCAGTGTTAAGGGGGGCGCTTTAATGTGGAACACTGAAGCTTTCTTT. It encodes CASSVKGGALMWNTEAFF.